Detailed here is one T cell receptor (beta chain). Its antigen is undetermined. The CDR3 sequence is 15 residues long. J was trimmed by 5 bases and V by 5 bases; bases with no gene match: 11. CDR1 is MGHDK, CDR2 SYGVNS, per germline. The source of the sample is a study of cytomegalovirus exposure and HLA in healthy donors. General observations from the study: Accurate HLA-A and HLA-B prediction from TCR beta sequences was reported for most subjects. When a later analysis compared HLA-associated TCR beta chains with equally common others, the HLA-associated chains turned out to be more clonally expanded and to have lower generation probabilities.

60 Vbeta and 13 Jbeta primers were used in PCR. TCRdb keeps only in-frame clones here, not all; method: immunoSEQ multiplex PCR. The sample holds 150,000 to 200,000 clones, just over 75% seen once. V gene TRBV25-1 combines with J gene TRBJ2-7, with TRBD2 matching over 8 bases. This receptor was obtained from a man aged 25-45 years in good health and CMV-seronegative. Sequencing input: PBMCs. CDR3 nucleotide sequence: TGTGCCAGCAGTCTAACCGGGACTAGTCTCAACGAGCAGTACTTC. It is translated as CASSLTGTSLNEQYF.